The 23 T cell receptor beta chains presented below share a single source sample, sequenced in a study of blood T cell repertoires in COVID-19. Assay: immunoSEQ multiplex PCR; the TCRdb copy retains only in-frame clones and omits some. The data hold about 130,000 clones, with 84% observed a single time. The sequenced sample consisted of peripheral blood. Receptor source: an older woman with acute or convalescent COVID-19.

The chain recombines TRBV5-6 with TRBJ2-1, with unresolved D. Germline V gene sequence: CDR1 SGHDT, CDR2 YYEEEE. This CDR3 comprises 11 residues. Trimming shortened V by 2 bases and J by 8 bases, and 5 bases separated the two germline ends. The DNA for the CDR3 is TGTGCCAGCAGCTTAACATATGAGCAGTTCTTC. Translating it yields CASSLTYEQFF.

The chain couples TRBV21-1 to TRBJ1-4. TRBV21-1 is deemed a pseudogene. CDR3 length: 17 amino acids. As DNA, the CDR3 is TGTGCCAGCAGCCTAGGAGGTCGGGAGGACGGATATGAAAAACTGTTTTTT. Its protein is CASSLGGREDGYEKLFF.

This rearrangement joins TRBV3-1 (or the pseudogene TRBV3-2) to TRBJ2-6, with 10 bases that match TRBD1. Germline lookup yields CDR1 LGHDT and CDR2 YNNKEL (reference sequence). Germline trimming cut 1 base from V and 0 bases from J; bases unmatched to any gene: 3. The CDR3 length is 18 residues. CDR3 sequence reads: CASSQAGTGVSGANVLTF. The CDR3 bases are TGTGCCAGCAGCCAAGCAGGGACAGGGGTCTCTGGGGCCAACGTCCTGACTTTC.

The J gene is TRBJ1-2, the V gene TRBV2; D unresolved. Trimming removed 2 bases at V and 2 bases at J, with 18 bases between. Germline lookup yields CDR1 SNHLY and CDR2 FYNNEI. This CDR3 has 17 amino acids. Here the CDR3 reads CASSEHPSQNPNYGYTF. The CDR3 DNA sequence: TGTGCCAGCAGTGAACACCCCTCACAGAACCCCAACTATGGCTACACCTTC. Complete variable domain (other parts from reference TRBV2 and TRBJ1-2): EPEVTQTPSHQVTQMGQEVILRCVPISNHLYFYWYRQILGQKVEFLVSFYNNEISEKSEIFDDQFSVERPDGSNFTLKIRSTKLEDSAMYFCASSEHPSQNPNYGYTFGSGTRLTVV.

The chain has TRBV19 and TRBJ2-7; 8 bases fit TRBD1. With 5 bases clipped from V and 3 bases from J, the junction kept 6 bases outside the gene matches. The V gene's germline CDR1 is LNHDA and CDR2 SQIVND (reference sequence). The CDR3 has 14 amino acids. The CDR3 here is CASSAQTGVYEQYF. The CDR3 region has the DNA TGTGCCAGTAGTGCCCAGACAGGGGTCTACGAGCAGTACTTC.

With respect to this clone: This CDR3 is also generated by other DNA sequences in the sample. The chain recombines TRBV14 with TRBJ1-2; the match to TRBD1 covers 7 bases. This CDR3 has 13 amino acids. Germline assignment: CDR1 SGHDN and CDR2 FVKESK. The J segment lost 7 bases and the V segment lost 4 bases, leaving 6 bases of the junction unmatched. CDR3 bases: TGTGCCAGCAGCCGGGCAGGGGGTATTGGCTACACCTTC. This encodes CASSRAGGIGYTF.

V and J are TRBV7-3 and TRBJ2-3, with 8 positions matching TRBD1. CDR3 length: 14 residues. Trimming removed 5 bases from V and 1 base from J; junction bases left unmatched: 2. Germline V lookup: CDR1 SGHTA, CDR2 FQGTGA. The DNA of the CDR3 is TGTGCCAGCAGCCAGACAGGGGGCACAGATACGCAGTATTTT. Translating gives CASSQTGGTDTQYF. Full variable domain (remainder filled in from reference TRBV7-3 and TRBJ2-3): GAGVSQTPSNKVTEKGKYVELRCDPISGHTALYWYRQSLGQGPEFLIYFQGTGAADDSGLPNDRFFAVRPEGSVSTLKIQRTERGDSAVYLCASSQTGGTDTQYFGPGTRLTVL.

In its sample, this clone was seen a few times. The rearrangement joins TRBV28 to TRBJ1-2; D is possibly TRBD1 (6 bases). This CDR3 comprises 13 residues. CDR1 MDHEN and CDR2 SYDVKM come from the germline V gene. V lost 8 bases to trimming and J lost 8 bases, with 18 bases between them. The CDR3 protein is CASRPGQTQGYTF. In DNA form, the CDR3 reads TGTGCCAGCCGTCCCGGACAGACGCAAGGCTACACCTTC.

This chain uses TRBV28 with TRBJ1-2; D unclear. V lost 2 bases to trimming and J lost 7 bases, with 8 bases between them. CDR1 and CDR2 (germline): MDHEN, SYDVKM. This CDR3 contains 12 residues. The CDR3 region is CASSLPGSGYTF. The CDR3 region has the DNA TGTGCCAGCAGTTTACCCGGGAGTGGCTACACCTTC.

This rearrangement joins TRBV29-1 to TRBJ1-1; D is unclear. The CDR3 is 15 amino acids. Trimming stripped 3 bases from V and 3 bases from J, with 17 bases between. Germline values: CDR1 SQVTM, CDR2 ANQGSEA. The CDR3, as DNA: TGCAGCGTTGAGCCCCACGGGAATCGGGACACTGAAGCTTTCTTT. This encodes CSVEPHGNRDTEAFF.

The V and J genes are TRBV19 and TRBJ1-2, with a weak D call TRBD1 (5 bases). The germline V gene encodes CDR1 LNHDA and CDR2 SQIVND (reference sequence). Between the trimmed V and J ends, which lost 3 bases and 4 bases, there was a span of 9 bases. The CDR3 loop spans 13 amino acids. In DNA, the CDR3 is TGTGCCAGTAGTATTGTAGGGGTCTATGGCTACACCTTC. It codes for CASSIVGVYGYTF.

Only one count was recorded for this clone. The chain is built from TRBV15 and TRBJ2-5; perhaps TRBD2 as D (5 bases). The germline V gene has CDR1 LNHNV and CDR2 YYDKDF (reference sequence). This CDR3 has 15 residues. Trimming stripped 8 bases from V and 2 bases from J, with 18 bases between. CDR3 region: CATGVRAGKQETQYF. As DNA, the CDR3 is TGTGCCACCGGGGTGCGGGCCGGTAAACAAGAGACCCAGTACTTC.

The CDR3 reads CASSTPGGTEAFF. For the CDR3, the DNA is TGCGCCAGCAGCACCCCAGGGGGCACTGAAGCTTTCTTT. This sequence joins TRBV5-1 and TRBJ1-1, with 7 bases aligning to TRBD1. Per germline, CDR1 SGHRS and CDR2 YFSETQ. The J segment lost 4 bases and the V segment lost 4 bases, leaving 4 bases of the junction unmatched. This CDR3 is 13 amino acids long.

The genes are TRBV24-1 and TRBJ2-1; no firm D call. The germline gives CDR1 KGHDR, CDR2 SFDVKD. The CDR3 consists of 14 residues. The ends were cut back, 3 bases at V and 9 bases at J, with 14 bases in the middle. DNA for the CDR3: TGTGCCACCAGTGATGCCCAGCTGAGGAGTGAGCAGTTCTTC. It yields the protein CATSDAQLRSEQFF.

The rearrangement uses TRBV11-3 and TRBJ1-1; D call uncertain. V lost 2 bases, J lost 4 bases, and 8 bases lay in between. The CDR3 runs to 13 residues. Germline V gives CDR1 SGHNT, CDR2 YENEEA. The CDR3 coding sequence is TGTGCCAGCAGCTTACGGGGTACCACTGAAGCTTTCTTT. Protein: CASSLRGTTEAFF.

This rearrangement joins TRBV5-8 to TRBJ2-1, with D possibly TRBD2 on 5 matching bases. V shed 9 bases and J shed 4 bases, with 14 bases lying between them. Per germline, CDR1 SGHTS and CDR2 YDEGEE. This CDR3 spans 13 amino acids. In DNA, the CDR3 is TGTGCCACCCAAAGGACGGGATACAATGAGCAGTTCTTC. This sequence encodes CATQRTGYNEQFF.

The genes are TRBV6-2 or TRBV6-3 and TRBJ2-5; 7 nucleotides agree with TRBD1. The germline V gene has CDR1 MNHEY and CDR2 SVGEGT. This CDR3 comprises 16 residues. V shed 5 bases and J 5 bases; nucleotides not matched to a gene: 14. Here the CDR3 DNA reads TGTGCCAGCAGTCGGGGAAACAGGGGTATAGGGGAGACCCAGTACTTC. Its translation is CASSRGNRGIGETQYF.

V usage is TRBV3-1 (or the pseudogene TRBV3-2) and J usage is TRBJ1-6; D not certain. CDR3 length: 12 residues. The germline V gene encodes CDR1 LGHDT and CDR2 YNNKEL (reference sequence). Between the trimmed V and J ends, which lost 7 bases and 4 bases, there was a span of 5 bases. The CDR3 loop reads CASTQYNSPLHF. The DNA of the CDR3 is TGTGCCAGCACACAGTATAATTCACCCCTCCACTTT.

The rearrangement uses TRBV3-1 (or the pseudogene TRBV3-2) and TRBJ2-5; 8 bases are shared with TRBD2. With 0 bases clipped from V and 4 bases from J, the junction kept 7 bases outside the gene matches. CDR3 length: 16 amino acids. Germline V gene lookup returns CDR1 LGHDT and CDR2 YNNKEL (reference sequence). The CDR3 spells CASSQDPGGAGETQYF. CDR3 in DNA: TGTGCCAGCAGCCAAGATCCCGGGGGGGCCGGAGAGACCCAGTACTTC.

This chain joins TRBV14 and TRBJ2-5; 8 bases line up with TRBD1. V shed 4 bases, J shed 5 bases, and the junction held 12 bases outside the gene matches. This CDR3 region has 16 residues. Germline V gene data show CDR1 as SGHDN and CDR2 as FVKESK. This CDR3 reads CASSRTGWLGRETQYF. CDR3 bases: TGTGCCAGCAGCCGGACAGGGTGGTTAGGAAGGGAGACCCAGTACTTC. Together with reference TRBV14 and TRBJ2-5, the CDR3 gives the full variable domain: EAGVTQFPSHSVIEKGQTVTLRCDPISGHDNLYWYRRVMGKEIKFLLHFVKESKQDESGMPNNRFLAERTGGTYSTLKVQPAELEDSGVYFCASSRTGWLGRETQYFGPGTRLLVL.

This chain connects TRBV18 to TRBJ2-7; 7 bases are shared with TRBD1. CDR3 length: 15 residues. The ends lost 2 bases at V and 5 bases at J; junction bases unmatched: 9. Per the germline V gene, CDR1 is KGHSH and CDR2 is LQKENI. The CDR3 nucleotides are TGTGCCAGCTCACCAGACGAGGGGGCTAAGAACGAGCAGTACTTC. Protein: CASSPDEGAKNEQYF.

This clone was seen once. This chain links TRBV29-1 with TRBJ1-1; D is uncertain. This CDR3 is built from 13 residues. Trimming cost V 0 bases and J 7 bases, with 12 bases left between them. The V gene's germline CDR1 is SQVTM and CDR2 ANQGSEA. The CDR3 nucleotides are TGCAGCGTTGAAGATGGCGGAATCAGTGAAGCTTTCTTT. Protein product: CSVEDGGISEAFF.

The J gene is TRBJ1-1, the V gene TRBV20-1; D not resolved. The ends were cut back, 5 bases at V and 2 bases at J, with 6 bases in the middle. Per the germline V gene, CDR1 is DFQATT and CDR2 is SNEGSKA (reference sequence). This CDR3 is built from 11 residues. CDR3: CSAPYNTEAFF. CDR3 sequence (DNA): TGCAGTGCTCCTTATAACACTGAAGCTTTCTTT.